This entry features one T cell receptor beta chain sequence. The entry originates in a study of regulatory T cells in long-lasting Graves disease. Study in general: Patients met the persistent Graves' disease definition after over 5 years of antithyroid drugs with positive TSH receptor antibodies.

Combining iRepertoire HTBI primers with Arm-PCR of CDR3 regions, the authors built TCR beta libraries. TCRdb ran MiXCR on the multiplex PCR reads and lists one entry per CDR3 protein. The top ten clones hold about a quarter of a sample with about 450,000 distinct CDR3 sequences, around 20% of them seen once. Per the germline V gene, CDR1 is MGHDK and CDR2 is SYGVNS. With 5 bases clipped from V and 1 base from J, the junction kept 8 bases outside the gene matches. The CDR3 extends over 16 amino acids. The sample's time point: persistent/refractory GD, antithyroid drugs over 5 years with positive TRAb. Scientists built the TCR library using RNA that was extracted from PBMCs.

The receptor's source is a female donor with Graves disease. The chain uses TRBV25-1 and TRBJ2-7; 10 bases are a match to TRBD2. The sample here was peripheral blood mononuclear cells (PBMCs), taken when the disease was refractory, from a patient treated with antithyroid drugs. The CDR3, as DNA: TGTGCCAGCAGTAGGGGATGGACTAGCGGATCCTACGAGCAGTACTTC. Translation gives CASSRGWTSGSYEQYF.